This is a list of T cell receptor beta chains from one sample in a study of neurological immune-mediated disorders. TCRdb ran MiXCR on the 5' RACE reads and lists one entry per CDR3 protein. The sample records 30,000 to 40,000 distinct CDR3 sequences, around 10% being singletons. Sequencing was carried out using PBMCs. Source of these receptors: a man in his sixties with HTLV-1-associated myelopathy (HAM/TSP). CDR3s leave out the opening cysteine and the closing phenylalanine or tryptophan. The order of the fields is V gene, J gene, D gene, clone size, CDR3 protein. D genes are given only for firm matches. Clone size is given for some rows only: seen once, a few or many times, or a class if the clone is expanded.

TRBV20-1,TRBJ2-5,TRBD2,many,SAPTSGYQETQY
TRBV12-3/TRBV12-4,TRBJ1-5,-,many,ASSLGGDQPQH
TRBV2,TRBJ2-3,TRBD2,many,ASSEASGRDTQY
TRBV7-2,TRBJ2-1,TRBD1,many,ASRTRDRVNNEQF
TRBV29-1,TRBJ2-1,TRBD2,many,SVEGVGLAGDAYNEQF
TRBV5-1,TRBJ1-2,-,many,ASSDNPGSYGYT
TRBV6-2/TRBV6-3,TRBJ2-7,-,many,ASSLDRYEQY
TRBV5-1,TRBJ2-3,TRBD1,many,ASSLGQGDADTQY
TRBV15,TRBJ2-7,-,many,ATSRGGTYEQY
TRBV12-5,TRBJ2-3,TRBD2,many,ASGLNSGRSTDTQY
TRBV20-1,TRBJ2-5,TRBD1,many,SAEKPGQNKETQY
TRBV28,TRBJ2-7,-,many,ASSLNLYEQY
TRBV28,TRBJ2-7,-,many,ASSLSRPYEQY
TRBV29-1,TRBJ2-1,-,many,SVEDGDHNEQF
TRBV12-5,TRBJ2-2,-,many,ASGPRPGELF
TRBV18,TRBJ1-2,TRBD1,many,ASSPRSQGDPHGYT
TRBV6-1,TRBJ1-1,-,many,ASSETYRFLNTEAF
TRBV2,TRBJ1-5,-,many,ASREDSNQPQH
TRBV29-1,TRBJ2-5,-,many,SVEGGRGAETQY
TRBV20-1,TRBJ2-7,-,many,SVGISDEQY
TRBV29-1,TRBJ1-4,-,many,SVSLQEKLF
TRBV7-8,TRBJ1-2,-,many,ASSYDLGDGYT
TRBV12-3/TRBV12-4,TRBJ1-5,TRBD1,many,ASRQGSNQPQH
TRBV12-3/TRBV12-4,TRBJ1-1,-,many,ASTPGHPNTEAF
TRBV27,TRBJ1-5,-,many,ASSLNDNQPQH
TRBV6-6,TRBJ2-7,TRBD1,many,ASSYSRGGPYEQY
TRBV7-8,TRBJ2-3,-,-,ASSSYSSTDTQY
TRBV18,TRBJ1-2,TRBD1,once,ASSPSSGTGASYGYT
TRBV5-1,TRBJ2-3,-,many,ASSLGTAPDTQY
TRBV5-5,TRBJ2-1,TRBD2,many,ASSSHPPGTSSRRRADEQF
TRBV27,TRBJ2-7,-,many,ASSSLGRELQGQY
TRBV19,TRBJ1-2,-,-,ASRPTGTDYGYT
TRBV5-1,TRBJ2-5,-,many,ASSLVQGRETQY
TRBV7-7,TRBJ2-2,TRBD1,-,ASSSGTVNTGELF
TRBV20-1,TRBJ2-5,-,many,SAENRDNQETQY
TRBV3-1,TRBJ2-1,TRBD2,many,ASSLLRGSSGRGSEQF
TRBV7-8,TRBJ2-1,TRBD1,medium-sized,ASSHAGQGLVNEQF
TRBV24-1,TRBJ2-5,TRBD1,many,ATSEGQGGGTQY
TRBV2,TRBJ2-3,TRBD2,many,ASTPLAGRDTQY
TRBV14,TRBJ2-7,-,many,ASLLSDEQY
TRBV7-2,TRBJ1-2,-,many,ASSQEGLNYGYT
TRBV29-1,TRBJ1-1,TRBD1,few,SVSQGKDTEAF
TRBV12-3/TRBV12-4,TRBJ2-5,-,-,ASSSRVGLAQY
TRBV5-1,TRBJ2-5,-,many,ASSWKETQY
TRBV27,TRBJ2-1,TRBD2,many,ASSLGGSRFDFDEQF
TRBV9,TRBJ2-2,TRBD2,-,ASSVEVAGVSGELF
TRBV28,TRBJ2-4,-,many,ASRQVAAKNIQY
TRBV20-1,TRBJ2-5,TRBD2,once,SARISGRRQETQY
TRBV12-3/TRBV12-4,TRBJ1-5,-,many,ASSLEQGRFQH
TRBV9,TRBJ2-3,TRBD2,many,ASSALAGGGLSTDTQY
TRBV10-2,TRBJ2-1,TRBD2,few,ASRQVAGPHQV
TRBV12-3/TRBV12-4,TRBJ2-2,-,many,ASRAPVGNIGELF
TRBV10-3,TRBJ2-7,-,-,AISEGGEQY
TRBV11-3,TRBJ1-1,-,-,ASSSGSMNTEAF